Listed below are T cell receptor beta chains from one sample, sequenced in a study of blood T cell repertoires in COVID-19. The assay was immunoSEQ multiplex PCR, and TCRdb's table has in-frame clones only and misses some. The sample includes 200,000 to 250,000 clones, 86% of them seen just once. The specimen was peripheral blood. These receptors were taken from a man in his forties or fifties with acute or convalescent COVID-19. Each CDR3 is given with its conserved first and last residue. The D gene is left open where the match is weak. The listing skips clone size in some rows; elsewhere it reads once, few, many or a size class.

CDR3nt,CDR3aa,abundance,d_gene,j_gene,v_gene
TGTGCCAGCAGTGAAGGCCCCAGGGGCCATGGAAACACCATATATTTT,CASSEGPRGHGNTIYF,NA,NA,TRBJ1-3,TRBV6-1
TGTGCCAGCAGTTACACCTCACAGGGGGCGCATCAGCCCCAGCATTTT,CASSYTSQGAHQPQHF,NA,TRBD1,TRBJ1-5,TRBV6-5
TGTGCCAGCAGCCCGGGACTAGCGGGGCTATATGAGCAGTTCTTC,CASSPGLAGLYEQFF,NA,TRBD2,TRBJ2-1,TRBV5-6
TGTGCCATCAGCGTGCCGGGGGTTAGCGAGCAGTACTTC,CAISVPGVSEQYF,once,NA,TRBJ2-7,TRBV10-3
TGCGCCAGCAGCTTGGGACAGGGAAGCAATCAGCCCCAGCATTTT,CASSLGQGSNQPQHF,NA,TRBD1,TRBJ1-5,TRBV5-1
TGTGCCAGCACTTCAGGGGGCACTAATTCACCCCTCCACTTT,CASTSGGTNSPLHF,NA,TRBD1,TRBJ1-6,TRBV6-5
TGTGCCAGCAGTTCTCGCGGTATCACCATATATTTT,CASSSRGITIYF,NA,NA,TRBJ1-3,TRBV12-3/TRBV12-4
TGTGCCAGCAGCCCAACAGGGCTCAGCTCCTATAATTCACCCCTCCACTTT,CASSPTGLSSYNSPLHF,NA,NA,TRBJ1-6,TRBV5-4
TGTGCCAGCAGTTATCCAGGGGAGTGGGATCAGCCCCAGCATTTT,CASSYPGEWDQPQHF,NA,NA,TRBJ1-5,TRBV6-6
TGTGCCAGTACCAACCCTCGGGCAGGGGCTGAAGCTTTCTTT,CASTNPRAGAEAFF,NA,NA,TRBJ1-1,TRBV19
TGTGCCAGCAGCCCGGGACAGGATGGCGAGCAGTACTTC,CASSPGQDGEQYF,NA,TRBD1,TRBJ2-7,TRBV5-5
TGTGCCAGCAGCATACAGGGGGCTGGGGCCAACGTCCTGACTTTC,CASSIQGAGANVLTF,once,TRBD1,TRBJ2-6,TRBV7-9
TGTGCCAGCAGCCCCGATGCACAGAGCTATGGCTACACCTTC,CASSPDAQSYGYTF,NA,NA,TRBJ1-2,TRBV11-2
TGTGCCAGCAGTGTTACAGGGATCCTGAACACTGAAGCTTTCTTT,CASSVTGILNTEAFF,NA,NA,TRBJ1-1,TRBV25-1
TGTGCCAGCAGCCCACAGGGGGCCCCGAGTGGCTACACCTTC,CASSPQGAPSGYTF,NA,TRBD1,TRBJ1-2,TRBV7-9
TGTGCCAGTACGGAACAGGGGGACTATGGCTACACCTTC,CASTEQGDYGYTF,NA,TRBD1,TRBJ1-2,TRBV25-1
TGCGCCAGCAGCTGGAGCAACAATGAGCAGTTCTTC,CASSWSNNEQFF,NA,NA,TRBJ2-1,TRBV5-1
TGTGCCAGCAGTGGTGATGGGGGGGGCCAGCCCCAGCATTTT,CASSGDGGGQPQHF,NA,NA,TRBJ1-5,TRBV2
TGCGCCAGCAGCCCGTCGAGATTACAGGGGGATTTCTATGGCTACACCTTC,CASSPSRLQGDFYGYTF,NA,TRBD1,TRBJ1-2,TRBV10-1
TGTGCCAGCAGCACCTATACAGGGGCGACTGAGCAGTTCTTC,CASSTYTGATEQFF,NA,TRBD1,TRBJ2-1,TRBV7-8
TGTGCCAGCTCTCCCTGGATGGGAGGGAGCGACAATGAGCAGTTCTTC,CASSPWMGGSDNEQFF,NA,TRBD2,TRBJ2-1,TRBV18
TGTGCCAGTAGGGACGCGGTGGCAGGGCGGGACGGGGGCTCTGGAAACACCATATATTTT,CASRDAVAGRDGGSGNTIYF,NA,NA,TRBJ1-3,TRBV19
TGCGCCAGCAGTCAAGAGGAGGCCGGAGTGTGGGGTTACCTCTCCTACGAGCAGTACTTC,CASSQEEAGVWGYLSYEQYF,NA,NA,TRBJ2-7,TRBV23-1
TGTGCCAGCAAGACCACGGGGGGGACCCAGTACTTC,CASKTTGGTQYF,NA,TRBD2,TRBJ2-5,TRBV13
TGTGCCAGCAGCTTAGAAGGGGAATGCCACTTC,CASSLEGECHF,NA,NA,TRBJ2-7,TRBV7-2